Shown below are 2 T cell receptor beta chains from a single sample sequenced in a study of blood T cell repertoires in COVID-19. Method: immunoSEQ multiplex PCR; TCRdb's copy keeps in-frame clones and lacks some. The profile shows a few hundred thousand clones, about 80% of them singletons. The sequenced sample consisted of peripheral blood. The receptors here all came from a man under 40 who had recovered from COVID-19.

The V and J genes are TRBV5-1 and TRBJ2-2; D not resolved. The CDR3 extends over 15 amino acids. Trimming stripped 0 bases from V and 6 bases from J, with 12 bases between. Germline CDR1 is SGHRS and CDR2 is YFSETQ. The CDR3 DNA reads TGCGCCAGCAGCTTGGTGGAGCCCCGGGCCGGGGAGCTGTTTTTT. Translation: CASSLVEPRAGELFF.

The CDR3 reads CASQRQGAGDTQYF. In nucleotides, the CDR3 is TGTGCCAGCCAGCGACAGGGGGCAGGTGATACGCAGTATTTT. This sequence joins TRBV5-8 and TRBJ2-3, with 10 bases lining up with TRBD1. The CDR3 totals 14 residues. CDR1 and CDR2 from the germline V gene are SGHTS and YDEGEE. V was clipped by 7 bases and J by 6 bases; unmatched bases: 8. The full variable domain, rest sourced from reference TRBV5-8 and TRBJ2-3, is EAGVTQSPTHLIKTRGQQATLRCSPISGHTSVYWYQQALGLGLQFLLWYDEGEERNRGNFPPRFSGRQFPNYSSELNVNALELEDSALYLCASQRQGAGDTQYFGPGTRLTVL.